Presented here are 25 T cell receptor beta chains from one specimen sequenced in a study of T cells in Graves' hyperthyroidism and ophthalmopathy. Regions amplified from RNA transcripts were the TCR beta CDR3 regions. The HTBI primer set served for first-round RT-PCR of the TCR CDR3. TCRdb re-called the multiplex PCR reads through MiXCR, storing one row per CDR3 protein. The sample includes over 300,000 distinct CDR3 sequences, about 14% of them seen just once. Source material: blood. The receptors come from a woman aged 55-69 years with Graves' hyperthyroidism.

This clonotype showed up many times. The chain employs TRBV28 and TRBJ2-7, with 9 bases that match TRBD2. With V trimmed by 1 base and J by 2 bases, 3 bases remained unmatched. Germline V CDR1 and CDR2: MDHEN, SYDVKM. CDR3 size: 15 residues. DNA for the CDR3: TGTGCCAGCAGTTTATCACTAGCGGGCCCCTACGAGCAGTACTTC. Its protein product is CASSLSLAGPYEQYF.

This clonotype was counted many times. The chain uses TRBV6-1 and TRBJ2-7; no firm D call. The germline V and J ends were trimmed by 8 bases and 3 bases, with 11 bases remaining between them. CDR1 is MNHNS and CDR2 is SASEGT in the germline V gene. This CDR3 comprises 12 residues. The CDR3, as DNA: TGTGCCAGCGGGCACATAAACTACGAGCAGTACTTC. Protein sequence: CASGHINYEQYF.

This clonotype was counted ten times or more. The rearrangement links TRBV5-1 to TRBJ2-3; D remains ambiguous. Germline lookup yields CDR1 SGHRS and CDR2 YFSETQ. V was clipped by 0 bases and J by 0 bases, with 11 bases between them. The CDR3 is 16 residues long. The CDR3 sequence is CASSLDQDGSTDTQYF. CDR3 in DNA: TGCGCCAGCAGCTTGGATCAGGACGGTAGCACAGATACGCAGTATTTT. The variable domain in full, completed from reference TRBV5-1 and TRBJ2-3, reads KAGVTQTPRYLIKTRGQQVTLSCSPISGHRSVSWYQQTPGQGLQFLFEYFSETQRNKGNFPGRFSGRQFSNSRSEMNVSTLELGDSALYLCASSLDQDGSTDTQYFGPGTRLTVL.

Only a few counts were recorded for this clonotype. The CDR3 here is CASSPKPLAAGTDTQYF. The CDR3 DNA follows: TGTGCCAGCAGCCCTAAGCCGCTAGCGGCAGGCACAGATACGCAGTATTTT. The J gene is TRBJ2-3, the V gene TRBV7-3, with TRBD2 matching over 7 bases. Germline V gives CDR1 SGHTA, CDR2 FQGTGA. CDR3 size: 17 residues. Trimming at V came to 5 bases and at J to 1 base, leaving 12 bases not matched to a gene. Complete variable domain (other parts from reference TRBV7-3 and TRBJ2-3): GAGVSQTPSNKVTEKGKYVELRCDPISGHTALYWYRQSLGQGPEFLIYFQGTGAADDSGLPNDRFFAVRPEGSVSTLKIQRTERGDSAVYLCASSPKPLAAGTDTQYFGPGTRLTVL.

Ten or more counts support this clonotype. The rearrangement links TRBV11-3 to TRBJ2-7; TRBD2 aligns across 7 bases. The CDR3 has 17 amino acids. V shed 0 bases, J shed 0 bases, and the junction held 8 bases outside the gene matches. CDR1 is SGHNT and CDR2 is YENEEA in the germline V gene. As DNA, the CDR3 is TGTGCCAGCAGCTTAGATCGAGGGACTACAAGCTCCTACGAGCAGTACTTC. Translation: CASSLDRGTTSSYEQYF.

Many counts were recorded for this clonotype. V gene TRBV4-1 combines with J gene TRBJ2-7; 11 bases line up with TRBD1. The junction had 5 bases not matched to a gene; V was cut back by 4 bases and J by 3 bases. The CDR3 contains 15 residues. Germline CDR1 and CDR2: MGHRA and YSYEKL. CDR3 sequence (DNA): TGCGCCAGCAGCCCGGGACAGGGGGTTTTCTACGAGCAGTACTTC. It codes for CASSPGQGVFYEQYF.

This clonotype came up many times. The chain carries TRBV6-1 and TRBJ2-1; D is unclear. V was cut by 2 bases and J by 8 bases, with 13 bases left in between. Germline V gives CDR1 MNHNS, CDR2 SASEGT. CDR3 length equals 14 residues. The CDR3 sequence is CASSELGPSYEQFF. The DNA for the CDR3 is TGTGCCAGCAGTGAACTAGGACCTTCCTATGAGCAGTTCTTC.

This clonotype was counted many times. The V call is TRBV7-9, the J call TRBJ2-3, with a possible D match to TRBD1 (6 bases). Deletions cut 11 bases from V and 0 bases from J, with 15 bases between. Looked up from germline, CDR1 is SEHNR and CDR2 is FQNEAQ (reference sequence). CDR3 length: 14 amino acids. CDR3 DNA: TGTGCCGGACGCCGGGACAAAAGCACAGATACGCAGTATTTT. Protein product: CAGRRDKSTDTQYF.

This clonotype was recorded a few times. This chain joins TRBV29-1 and TRBJ1-3; D may be TRBD1 (6 bases). The CDR3 loop spans 12 amino acids. Germline lookup yields CDR1 SQVTM and CDR2 ANQGSEA. Trimming pared 6 bases from V and 9 bases from J, leaving 15 bases between. The DNA of the CDR3 is TGCAGCGTACGGACAGATCTTTCCACCATATATTTT. This translates into CSVRTDLSTIYF.

Worth noting for this clonotype: A read error may explain this, as a much larger clone is one base away. The CDR3 sequence is CASSPGDSYTEAFF. The CDR3 bases are TGTGCCAGCTCACCTGGGGACAGCTACACTGAAGCTTTCTTT. V gene TRBV18 combines with J gene TRBJ1-1; 7 bases align to TRBD1. V was pared by 3 bases and J by 3 bases, with 4 bases of the junction left unmatched. Germline loops: CDR1 KGHSH, CDR2 LQKENI. This CDR3 has 14 residues. The whole variable domain, remainder taken from reference TRBV18 and TRBJ1-1, is NAGVMQNPRHLVRRRGQEARLRCSPMKGHSHVYWYRQLPEEGLKFMVYLQKENIIDESGMPKERFSAEFPKEGPSILRIQQVVRGDSAAYFCASSPGDSYTEAFFGQGTRLTVV.

This chain links TRBV5-4 with TRBJ2-5; tentatively, D is TRBD1 (6 bases). From germline, CDR1 is SGHNT and CDR2 YYREEE (reference sequence). The CDR3 spans 15 residues. V lost 4 bases to trimming and J lost 4 bases, with 17 bases between them. The CDR3 nucleotides are TGTGCCAGCAGCGACCCGGGACATGGGGGAGAGACCCAGTACTTC. This gives the protein CASSDPGHGGETQYF. The full variable domain, with the rest looked up from reference TRBV5-4 and TRBJ2-5, is ETGVTQSPTHLIKTRGQQVTLRCSSQSGHNTVSWYQQALGQGPQFIFQYYREEENGRGNFPPRFSGLQFPNYSSELNVNALELDDSALYLCASSDPGHGGETQYFGPGTRLLVL.

This chain links TRBV7-2 with TRBJ1-2, with 7 positions matching TRBD1. This CDR3 comprises 12 residues. The V gene's germline CDR1 is SGHTA and CDR2 FQGNSA. Trimming took 4 bases from V and 10 from J; bases not matched to a gene: 6. Written as DNA, the CDR3 is TGTGCCAGCAGCTGGGGACAGCCCGTCTACACCTTC. Its protein product is CASSWGQPVYTF.

As concerns this clonotype: Germline and junction disagree at one end, which may indicate a read error. The chain links TRBV7-9 to TRBJ2-7; possibly TRBD1 for D (5 bases). The CDR3 totals 13 residues. The germline CDR1 and CDR2 sequences are SEHNR and FQNEAQ (reference sequence). The CDR3 spells CAGRTASQGEQYF. Written as DNA, the CDR3 is TGTGCCGGCAGGACGGCGTCCCAGGGTGAGCAGTACTTC.

In this sample, this clonotype turned up many times. This chain links TRBV20-1 with TRBJ2-5; 8 nucleotides align to TRBD2. Germline V CDR1 and CDR2: DFQATT, SNEGSKA (reference sequence). This CDR3 has 13 residues. Trimming took 5 bases from V and 0 from J; bases not matched to a gene: 2. CDR3 amino acids: CSAETSDQETQYF. CDR3 nucleotide sequence: TGCAGTGCTGAGACTAGCGACCAAGAGACCCAGTACTTC.

The chain combines TRBV20-1 with TRBJ2-7; TRBD2 matches 12 bases. Germline V gene lookup returns CDR1 DFQATT and CDR2 SNEGSKA (reference sequence). The CDR3 has 14 amino acids. With V trimmed by 0 bases and J by 6 bases, 3 bases remained unmatched. The DNA for the CDR3 is TGCAGTGCTAGAGATGGACTAGCGGGACGCGAGCAGTACTTC. Translating it yields CSARDGLAGREQYF.

This clonotype was observed a few times. The chain combines TRBV20-1 with TRBJ1-3; no clear D. V was trimmed by 3 bases and J by 0 bases, leaving 9 bases between them. The CDR3 loop spans 14 amino acids. Germline loops: CDR1 DFQATT, CDR2 SNEGSKA (reference sequence). The CDR3 DNA is TGCAGTGCTAGCCGGCAGAGCTCTGGAAACACCATATATTTT. It translates to CSASRQSSGNTIYF.

This clonotype came up a few times. The gene calls are TRBV6-2 or TRBV6-3 and TRBJ2-3; maybe TRBD2 (6 bases). CDR1 is MNHEY and CDR2 is SVGEGT in the germline V gene. The V end was cut by 0 bases, the J end by 1 base, with 14 bases between. This CDR3 has 17 residues. The CDR3 region is CASSYSRRDWGTDTQYF. Here the CDR3 DNA reads TGTGCCAGCAGTTACTCGAGGCGGGATTGGGGCACAGATACGCAGTATTTT.

This clonotype has more than one count but fewer than ten. This rearrangement joins TRBV28 to TRBJ2-7; a possible D gene is TRBD1 (5 bases). The CDR3 has 13 amino acids. The V and J ends lost 5 bases and 1 base respectively, with 9 bases between them. CDR1 is MDHEN and CDR2 is SYDVKM in the germline V gene. Here the CDR3 reads CASSIQGSYEQYF. The CDR3 DNA reads TGTGCCAGCAGTATCCAGGGTTCCTACGAGCAGTACTTC.

This clonotype was seen repeatedly, ten times or more. The rearrangement joins TRBV30 to TRBJ2-1; maybe TRBD2 (5 bases). Trimming took off 6 bases at V and 4 bases at J, with 19 bases between the two ends. From germline, CDR1 is GTSNPN and CDR2 SVGIG (reference sequence). The CDR3 loop spans 15 amino acids. The DNA for the CDR3 is TGTGCCTGTCCCGTCCTAGGACTGGCTTACAATGAGCAGTTCTTC. This gives the protein CACPVLGLAYNEQFF.

This clonotype was detected many times. V gene TRBV30 combines with J gene TRBJ1-1; D perhaps matches TRBD1 (5 bases). Trimming removed 6 bases from V and 1 base from J, with 9 bases in between. The CDR3 loop spans 12 amino acids. Per the germline V gene, CDR1 is GTSNPN and CDR2 is SVGIG (reference sequence). CDR3 loop: CACRGPNTEAFF. In nucleotides, the CDR3 is TGTGCCTGTAGGGGACCGAACACTGAAGCTTTCTTT.

This clonotype was found many times. The chain joins TRBV5-1 to TRBJ2-7; tentatively, D is TRBD1 or TRBD2 (6 bases each). V was pared by 9 bases and J by 2 bases, with 18 bases between. In germline, CDR1 is SGHRS, CDR2 YFSETQ. This CDR3 is 14 amino acids long. In nucleotides, the CDR3 is TGCGCCACCAAGGACAGACTAGGGGCCTACGAGCAGTACTTC. It translates to CATKDRLGAYEQYF. The full variable domain, with the rest looked up from reference TRBV5-1 and TRBJ2-7, is KAGVTQTPRYLIKTRGQQVTLSCSPISGHRSVSWYQQTPGQGLQFLFEYFSETQRNKGNFPGRFSGRQFSNSRSEMNVSTLELGDSALYLCATKDRLGAYEQYFGPGTRLTVT.

The chain links TRBV27 to TRBJ1-6, with 7 bases that match TRBD1. The CDR3 is 17 residues long. J lost 11 bases, V lost 2 bases, and 15 bases had no gene match. Germline loops: CDR1 MNHEY, CDR2 SMNVEV (reference sequence). In nucleotides, the CDR3 is TGTGCCAGCAGTTTACTGTTACCTGGGACAGAGGACGCACCCCTCCACTTT. Translating it yields CASSLLLPGTEDAPLHF.

The chain couples TRBV20-1 to TRBJ2-2; 11 bases map to TRBD2. The V gene's germline CDR1 is DFQATT and CDR2 SNEGSKA (reference sequence). The CDR3 contains 15 residues. After removal of 3 bases from V and 6 bases from J, the junction contained 6 bases not matched to a gene. CDR3 amino acids: CSASRGTSGPGELFF. The CDR3 nucleotides read TGCAGTGCTAGCCGGGGGACTAGCGGTCCCGGGGAGCTGTTTTTT.

This clonotype was counted between two and nine times. The chain couples TRBV7-3 to TRBJ2-1; TRBD1 is a possible D gene (5 bases). This CDR3 region has 13 residues. Germline loops: CDR1 SGHTA, CDR2 FQGTGA. V was clipped by 1 base and J by 7 bases, with 8 bases between them. CDR3 sequence: CASSLIRANEQFF. DNA for the CDR3: TGTGCCAGCAGCTTAATCAGGGCTAATGAGCAGTTCTTC.

The chain recombines TRBV20-1 with TRBJ1-3, with 7 bases matching TRBD1. This CDR3 is built from 14 residues. Germline loops: CDR1 DFQATT, CDR2 SNEGSKA (reference sequence). After removal of 4 bases from V and 2 bases from J, the junction contained 5 bases not matched to a gene. The CDR3: CSANAGGTGNTIYF. In DNA form, the CDR3 reads TGCAGTGCTAACGCAGGGGGGACTGGAAACACCATATATTTT.